These 31 T cell receptor beta chains were all obtained from the same sample, sequenced in a study of blood T cell repertoires in COVID-19. Generated by immunoSEQ multiplex PCR, the TCRdb table keeps only in-frame clones and is missing some. Seen here are under 55,000 clones, around 92% observed once, and the top ten hold over 2%. Sequenced: peripheral blood. The receptors were sampled from a human donor in a cohort sampled during active COVID-19.

This chain links TRBV6-6 with TRBJ2-1, with 8 bases that match TRBD2. Germline-derived CDR1 and CDR2 are MNHNY and SVGAGI (reference sequence). The CDR3 has 12 residues. The J segment lost 12 bases and the V segment lost 5 bases, leaving 6 bases of the junction unmatched. The CDR3 coding sequence is TGTGCCAGCAGTCTCGGGGGGGGGAGGCAGTTCTTC. Amino acids: CASSLGGGRQFF.

The genes are TRBV11-2 and TRBJ2-3; 9 bases are a match to TRBD1. The CDR3 is 15 residues long. Germline CDR1 SGHAT, CDR2 FQNNGV. Germline trimming cut 5 bases from V and 4 bases from J; bases unmatched to any gene: 7. CDR3 DNA: TGTGCCAGCAGCCCCCCCGGGACAGGGCCAGATACGCAGTATTTT. Translation gives CASSPPGTGPDTQYF.

This clone was seen just once. V gene TRBV18 combines with J gene TRBJ2-7; 9 bases agree with TRBD1. Germline V gene data show CDR1 as KGHSH and CDR2 as LQKENI. The CDR3 spans 17 residues. V dropped 2 bases and J dropped 0; count of bases not matched to a gene: 8. The DNA for the CDR3 is TGTGCCAGCTCACCAGAAACGGGACAGGGAAGCTCCTACGAGCAGTACTTC. Encoded protein: CASSPETGQGSSYEQYF.

The CDR3 loop is CASSLDQPGINGYTF. The CDR3 DNA reads TGTGCCAGCAGCTTAGATCAGCCAGGGATTAATGGCTACACCTTC. The gene calls are TRBV11-2 and TRBJ1-2, with D possibly being TRBD1 (5 bases). This CDR3 contains 15 residues. Germline V gene lookup returns CDR1 SGHAT and CDR2 FQNNGV. Trimming took 0 bases from V and 6 from J, leaving 14 bases between them. Using reference TRBV11-2 and TRBJ1-2 for the parts outside the CDR3, the full variable domain is EAGVAQSPRYKIIEKRQSVAFWCNPISGHATLYWYQQILGQGPKLLIQFQNNGVVDDSQLPKDRFSAERLKGVDSTLKIQPAKLEDSAVYLCASSLDQPGINGYTFGSGTRLTVV.

The gene calls are TRBV6-5 and TRBJ1-5; a weak D match, TRBD1 (6 bases). Germline V gene lookup returns CDR1 MNHEY and CDR2 SVGAGI. This CDR3 spans 13 amino acids. V was shortened by 5 bases and J by 4 bases, with 9 bases between the two germline ends. CDR3 DNA sequence: TGTGCCAGCAGTAGGACAGATAATCAGCCCCAGCATTTT. Its protein is CASSRTDNQPQHF.

J is TRBJ1-2 and V is TRBV3-1 (or the pseudogene TRBV3-2); D gene uncertain. The CDR3 length is 12 residues. The germline CDR1 and CDR2 sequences are LGHDT and YNNKEL (reference sequence). V shed 4 bases and J shed 6 bases, with 9 bases lying between them. CDR3 loop: CASSRRSDGYTF. CDR3 nucleotide sequence: TGTGCCAGCAGCCGGAGATCCGATGGCTACACCTTC.

The chain combines TRBV6-2 or TRBV6-3 with TRBJ1-1; D not certain. The CDR3 runs 13 residues. V shed 3 bases and J shed 8 bases, with 13 bases lying between them. Germline V lookup: CDR1 MNHEY, CDR2 SVGEGT. CDR3: CASSYHSSGEAFF. In DNA, the CDR3 is TGTGCCAGCAGTTATCACAGTTCCGGAGAAGCTTTCTTT.

This chain connects TRBV7-6 to TRBJ2-2; TRBD2 agrees at 8 bases. V lost 4 bases and J lost 1; bases outside the gene matches: 5. The CDR3 has 16 residues. Germline V gene sequence: CDR1 SGHVS, CDR2 FNYEAQ. The CDR3 sequence: CASSWTSSQNTGELFF. For the CDR3, the DNA is TGTGCCAGCAGCTGGACTAGCAGCCAGAACACCGGGGAGCTGTTTTTT.

The chain uses TRBV7-9 and TRBJ1-4, with no clear D. Deletions cut 7 bases from V and 8 bases from J, with 20 bases between. Germline V CDR1 and CDR2: SEHNR, FQNEAQ (reference sequence). CDR3 size: 15 residues. CDR3 DNA sequence: TGTGCCAGCAACAGCGGGTCAGGTCAAGTAGAAAAACTGTTTTTT. Encoded protein: CASNSGSGQVEKLFF.

CDR3 in amino acids: CASSRGPAQGATGKAFF. Here the CDR3 DNA reads TGTGCCAGCAGCCGAGGGCCAGCACAGGGAGCGACAGGGAAGGCTTTCTTT. The rearrangement uses TRBV7-9 and TRBJ1-1, with 7 nucleotides matching TRBD1. With 5 bases clipped from V and 11 bases from J, the junction kept 23 bases outside the gene matches. The germline V gene encodes CDR1 SEHNR and CDR2 FQNEAQ (reference sequence). This CDR3 contains 17 residues.

The chain joins TRBV30 to TRBJ2-3; 10 bases align to TRBD2. The CDR3 is made up of 13 amino acids. The J segment lost 10 bases and the V segment lost 3 bases, leaving 7 bases of the junction unmatched. CDR1 GTSNPN and CDR2 SVGIG come from the germline V gene (reference sequence). CDR3 protein: CAWSGTSESAQYF. The CDR3 nucleotides are TGTGCCTGGAGCGGGACTAGCGAATCTGCGCAGTATTTT.

CDR3 loop: CASSILPGQASYEQYF. In nucleotides, the CDR3 is TGTGCCAGTAGTATTCTTCCGGGACAGGCGAGCTACGAGCAGTACTTC. V and J are TRBV19 and TRBJ2-7, with 8 positions matching TRBD1. The trim removed 3 bases at V and 3 bases at J, leaving 10 bases unmatched. From germline, CDR1 is LNHDA and CDR2 SQIVND (reference sequence). The CDR3 sequence is 16 residues long.

The CDR3 region has the DNA TGCGCCAGCAGCTCTAGCGGGGGGGCAGATACGCAGTATTTT. This gives the protein CASSSSGGADTQYF. The rearrangement links TRBV5-1 to TRBJ2-3, with 12 bases aligning to TRBD2. This CDR3 is 14 amino acids long. Germline CDR1 SGHRS, CDR2 YFSETQ. With 3 bases clipped from V and 4 bases from J, the junction kept 0 bases outside the gene matches.

The rearrangement links TRBV7-2 to TRBJ2-7, with D hard to call. With 5 bases removed from V and 0 bases from J, the gap between germline ends came to 8 bases. Germline loops: CDR1 SGHTA, CDR2 FQGNSA. The CDR3 loop spans 13 amino acids. This CDR3 is CASSARSSYEQYF. In DNA, the CDR3 is TGTGCCAGCAGCGCGAGGAGCTCCTACGAGCAGTACTTC.

CDR3 region: CASSSGTEYNSPLHF. Written as DNA, the CDR3 is TGTGCCAGCAGCTCGGGGACAGAGTATAATTCACCCCTCCACTTT. The V gene is TRBV7-8, the J gene TRBJ1-6; 7 bases are shared with TRBD1. Losses at the gene ends were 4 bases for V and 4 bases for J; bases not matched to a gene: 4. Germline CDR1 reads SGHVS; CDR2 reads FQNEAQ. The CDR3 is 15 residues long.

This chain's CDR3 is CASSYTGNNEQFF. DNA of the CDR3: TGTGCCAGCAGTTACACGGGGAACAATGAGCAGTTCTTC. V and J are TRBV6-2 or TRBV6-3 and TRBJ2-1, with D possibly being TRBD2 (5 bases). The CDR3 spans 13 residues. V was cut by 2 bases and J by 5 bases, with 7 bases left in between. Looked up from germline, CDR1 is MNHEY and CDR2 is SVGEGT.

The chain employs TRBV7-2 and TRBJ2-7; TRBD2 is a possible D gene (6 bases). This CDR3 comprises 15 residues. The germline V gene has CDR1 SGHTA and CDR2 FQGNSA. V dropped 1 base and J dropped 0 bases, with 10 bases sitting between them. The chain's CDR3 is CASSLGAGFSYEQYF. CDR3 nucleotide sequence: TGTGCCAGCAGCTTAGGTGCGGGATTCTCCTACGAGCAGTACTTC.

This chain joins TRBV4-3 and TRBJ1-2, with 9 positions matching TRBD1. The CDR3 runs to 17 residues. The germline V gene has CDR1 LGHNA and CDR2 YSLEER. Unmatched junction bases numbered 8, after V lost 3 bases and J lost 0 bases. The CDR3 DNA follows: TGCGCCAGCAGCCAGATGACAGGGGGAAGGTCTAACTATGGCTACACCTTC. Translating gives CASSQMTGGRSNYGYTF.

CDR3 nucleotide sequence: TGTGCCAGCAGCTTAGCGAGCCAAGAGACCCAGTACTTC. Protein product: CASSLASQETQYF. The gene calls are TRBV13 and TRBJ2-5; D is unclear. The length of the CDR3 is 13 residues. Germline values: CDR1 PRHDT, CDR2 FYEKMQ (reference sequence). Trimming left V 1 base short and J 1 base short, with 4 bases between. Based on the CDR3 plus reference TRBV13 and TRBJ2-5, the full variable domain is AAGVIQSPRHLIKEKRETATLKCYPIPRHDTVYWYQQGPGQDPQFLISFYEKMQSDKGSIPDRFSAQQFSDYHSELNMSSLELGDSALYFCASSLASQETQYFGPGTRLLVL.

The gene calls are TRBV7-2 and TRBJ2-1; a weak D match, TRBD2 (5 bases). Germline V gene lookup returns CDR1 SGHTA and CDR2 FQGNSA. The CDR3 is made up of 14 amino acids. Trimming removed 3 bases at V and 7 bases at J, with 13 bases between. CDR3 sequence reads: CASSFALAANEQFF. The CDR3 DNA follows: TGTGCCAGCAGCTTCGCCCTAGCCGCGAATGAGCAGTTCTTC.

V and J are TRBV7-9 and TRBJ1-1; 9 nucleotides align to TRBD1. V gave up 5 bases and J gave up 3 bases; unmatched junction bases: 4. Per the germline V gene, CDR1 is SEHNR and CDR2 is FQNEAQ (reference sequence). The length of the CDR3 is 14 residues. CDR3 protein: CASSEGQGYTEAFF. CDR3 sequence (DNA): TGTGCCAGCAGCGAGGGACAGGGTTACACTGAAGCTTTCTTT. The variable domain in full, completed from reference TRBV7-9 and TRBJ1-1, reads DTGVSQNPRHKITKRGQNVTFRCDPISEHNRLYWYRQTLGQGPEFLTYFQNEAQLEKSRLLSDRFSAERPKGSFSTLEIQRTEQGDSAMYLCASSEGQGYTEAFFGQGTRLTVV.

This chain uses TRBV5-8 with TRBJ1-3; no firm D call. This CDR3 is 15 amino acids long. The germline V gene has CDR1 SGHTS and CDR2 YDEGEE. V dropped 0 bases and J dropped 0 bases, with 7 bases sitting between them. The CDR3 loop reads CASSLGSYSGNTIYF. Written as DNA, the CDR3 is TGTGCCAGCAGCTTGGGATCCTACTCTGGAAACACCATATATTTT.

The chain joins TRBV6-1 to TRBJ1-1; D is unclear. This CDR3 has 13 amino acids. Germline V gene lookup returns CDR1 MNHNS and CDR2 SASEGT. The V and J ends lost 2 bases and 5 bases respectively, with 9 bases between them. The DNA of the CDR3 is TGTGCCAGCAGTGAATCGGGAAATACTGAAGCTTTCTTT. It translates to CASSESGNTEAFF.

The chain couples TRBV10-3 to TRBJ2-1; D may be TRBD2 (5 bases). V gave up 10 bases and J gave up 1 base, with 17 bases separating them. This CDR3 spans 15 amino acids. In germline, CDR1 is ENHRY, CDR2 SYGVKD. The CDR3 is CATQSVPGSYNEQFF. CDR3 nucleotides: TGTGCCACCCAGTCTGTGCCGGGATCCTACAATGAGCAGTTCTTC.

This chain joins TRBV4-3 and TRBJ1-2; the match to TRBD1 covers 8 bases. This CDR3 is 17 amino acids long. J gave up 3 bases and V 0 bases, and 9 bases lay outside the gene matches. Germline lookup yields CDR1 LGHNA and CDR2 YSLEER. The CDR3 nucleotides read TGCGCCAGCAGCCAAGATTTGCCCACAGGGGGGGACTATGGCTACACCTTC. Translating gives CASSQDLPTGGDYGYTF.

The chain employs TRBV7-2 and TRBJ2-1, with 7 bases that match TRBD1. The CDR3 loop spans 14 amino acids. Germline CDR1 reads SGHTA; CDR2 reads FQGNSA. J gave up 3 bases and V 5 bases, and 4 bases lay outside the gene matches. CDR3 protein: CASSPWTGYNEQFF. DNA for the CDR3: TGTGCCAGCAGCCCCTGGACAGGCTACAATGAGCAGTTCTTC.

This CDR3 is CATGAGEGTDTQYF. The CDR3 nucleotides read TGTGCCACCGGAGCGGGAGAAGGTACAGATACGCAGTATTTT. The rearrangement uses TRBV24-1 and TRBJ2-3, with 8 bases that match TRBD2. The CDR3 runs to 14 residues. Germline CDR1 is KGHDR and CDR2 is SFDVKD. J lost 3 bases, V lost 9 bases, and 7 bases had no gene match.

V usage is TRBV6-5 and J usage is TRBJ2-7, with a tentative D call TRBD1 (6 bases). The CDR3 consists of 12 residues. The V gene lost 6 bases and the J gene lost 3 bases, with 9 bases spanning the gap. Germline V gene lookup returns CDR1 MNHEY and CDR2 SVGAGI. CDR3: CASRRDNYEQYF. The CDR3 DNA reads TGTGCCAGCAGGAGGGACAACTACGAGCAGTACTTC.

The chain combines TRBV9 with TRBJ1-6, with 7 bases that match TRBD1. The CDR3 length is 19 residues. In germline, CDR1 is SGDLS, CDR2 YYNGEE. The V gene end was trimmed by 0 bases and the J gene end by 6 bases; junction bases not matched to a gene: 15. The CDR3 region is CASSVEGSLGTAPNSPLHF. The CDR3 nucleotides read TGTGCCAGCAGCGTAGAAGGGTCCCTTGGGACAGCCCCTAATTCACCCCTCCACTTT.

The rearrangement joins TRBV4-1 to TRBJ2-1; the D is unclear. Germline CDR1 reads MGHRA; CDR2 reads YSYEKL. CDR3 size: 15 residues. The V gene lost 1 base and the J gene lost 2 bases, with 9 bases spanning the gap. The CDR3 here is CASSQVFLTYNEQFF. The CDR3 nucleotides read TGCGCCAGCAGCCAAGTCTTCCTAACCTACAATGAGCAGTTCTTC.

The chain joins TRBV5-4 to TRBJ1-3, with D possibly matching TRBD1 (6 bases). Trimming took 2 bases from V and 0 from J, leaving 9 bases between them. CDR3 length equals 15 residues. CDR1 is SGHNT and CDR2 is YYREEE in the germline V gene (reference sequence). The CDR3 nucleotides read TGTGCCAGCAGCTTAAGGACAGTCTCTGGAAACACCATATATTTT. Its protein is CASSLRTVSGNTIYF. Full variable domain (missing parts from reference TRBV5-4 and TRBJ1-3): ETGVTQSPTHLIKTRGQQVTLRCSSQSGHNTVSWYQQALGQGPQFIFQYYREEENGRGNFPPRFSGLQFPNYSSELNVNALELDDSALYLCASSLRTVSGNTIYFGEGSWLTVV.